The rows below give T cell receptor beta chains drawn from one sample of a study of cytotoxic CD8 clonotypes in ibrutinib-treated CLL. Only in-frame clones appear in the TCRdb table, and some are missing; sequencing was by immunoSEQ multiplex PCR. In the table there are under 200,000 clones, more than 75% of which are singletons. Sequencing used PBMCs, obtained after 12 months of ibrutinib treatment. The receptors shown here come from a human donor with chronic lymphocytic leukemia. Both conserved end residues are part of each CDR3. The D gene is left open where the match is weak. The size of a clone is reported for some rows only, either as once, few or many, or as a class for expanded clones.

D gene	J gene	V gene	clone size	CDR3 protein	CDR3 DNA
TRBD1	TRBJ2-7	TRBV28	NA	CASRGTGKIYEQYF	TGTGCCAGCAGGGGGACAGGGAAGATCTACGAGCAGTACTTC
NA	TRBJ2-5	TRBV29-1	NA	CSARLGETQYF	TGCAGCGCCCGGTTGGGGGAGACCCAGTACTTC
NA	TRBJ2-2	TRBV7-3	NA	CASSLTGRNTGELFF	TGTGCCAGCAGCTTAACGGGGCGGAACACCGGGGAGCTGTTTTTT
NA	TRBJ2-6	TRBV6-5	NA	CASSFRHPGANVLTF	TGTGCCAGCAGTTTCCGCCATCCTGGGGCCAACGTCCTGACTTTC
TRBD1	TRBJ2-1	TRBV7-9	NA	CASNTGVDYNEQFF	TGTGCCAGCAACACAGGGGTAGACTACAATGAGCAGTTCTTC
TRBD2	TRBJ2-1	TRBV5-8	NA	CASSSRLAGVVEQFF	TGTGCCAGCAGCTCGCGACTAGCGGGAGTGGTTGAGCAGTTCTTC
NA	TRBJ2-7	TRBV6-6	NA	CASSYTPYEQYF	TGTGCCAGCAGTTACACCCCTTACGAGCAGTACTTC
NA	TRBJ2-1	TRBV10-3	few	CAISDNYEQFF	TGTGCCATCAGCGACAATTATGAGCAGTTCTTC
NA	TRBJ2-4	TRBV2	few	CASSGKGFGKNIQYF	TGTGCCAGCAGTGGTAAAGGGTTTGGCAAAAACATTCAGTACTTC
NA	TRBJ2-3	TRBV5-4	NA	CASSSRPGTQYF	TGTGCCAGCAGCTCAAGACCGGGTACGCAGTATTTT
TRBD2	TRBJ2-7	TRBV28	many	CASEGTSGLEQYF	TGTGCCAGCGAGGGGACTAGCGGGCTCGAGCAGTACTTC
TRBD1	TRBJ1-1	TRBV7-3	NA	CASSSRTGNTEAFF	TGTGCCAGCAGCTCCAGGACAGGGAACACTGAAGCTTTCTTT
NA	TRBJ2-1	TRBV9	NA	CASSERLYNEQFF	TGTGCCAGCAGCGAACGGCTCTACAATGAGCAGTTCTTC
TRBD2	TRBJ2-3	TRBV9	NA	CASSVTSGSLGTDTQYF	TGTGCCAGCAGCGTTACTAGCGGGAGTCTTGGCACAGATACGCAGTATTTT
TRBD1	TRBJ2-3	TRBV5-1	NA	CATNAGTGATDTQYF	TGCGCCACCAACGCCGGGACAGGGGCCACAGATACGCAGTATTTT
NA	TRBJ1-3	TRBV6-5	NA	CASSYTGLGSGNTIYF	TGTGCCAGCAGTTACACTGGTTTGGGATCTGGAAACACCATATATTTT
TRBD1	TRBJ2-1	TRBV9	NA	CASSVGPPGQGVNEQFF	TGTGCCAGCAGCGTAGGACCACCGGGACAGGGGGTCAATGAGCAGTTCTTC
NA	TRBJ2-7	TRBV6-5	NA	CASTVPGSGEQYF	TGTGCCAGCACGGTGCCTGGGAGTGGCGAGCAGTACTTC
NA	TRBJ2-7	TRBV28	NA	CASSLWGSEQYF	TGTGCCAGCAGTTTATGGGGTTCCGAGCAGTACTTC
NA	TRBJ2-1	TRBV7-3	NA	CASGLGLSLGNEQFF	TGTGCCAGCGGTCTTGGACTCTCACTGGGGAATGAGCAGTTCTTC
NA	TRBJ2-5	TRBV11-2	NA	CASSLGPPRETQYF	TGTGCCAGCAGCTTAGGACCTCCCCGGGAGACCCAGTACTTC
TRBD1	TRBJ1-3	TRBV2	NA	CASSGQGSVAGNTIYF	TGTGCCAGCAGTGGACAGGGATCGGTTGCTGGAAACACCATATATTTT
TRBD1	TRBJ2-5	TRBV11-1	NA	CASSPRQGVQTQYF	TGTGCCAGCAGCCCCCGACAGGGGGTACAGACCCAGTACTTC
TRBD1	TRBJ1-5	TRBV19	few	CASSKGTAVGNQPQHF	TGTGCCAGTAGTAAGGGGACAGCCGTTGGGAATCAGCCCCAGCATTTT
NA	TRBJ2-2	TRBV5-6	once	CASSSRAALGELFF	TGTGCCAGCAGCTCGCGCGCGGCCTTAGGGGAGCTGTTTTTT
TRBD2	TRBJ2-3	TRBV10-3	NA	CATGASGVTDTQYF	TGTGCCACTGGGGCTAGCGGGGTCACAGATACGCAGTATTTT
NA	TRBJ2-2	TRBV28	many	CASSFGGTGELFF	TGTGCCAGCAGTTTCGGAGGTACCGGGGAGCTGTTTTTT
TRBD1	TRBJ1-3	TRBV28	NA	CASSLYGQGISGNTIYF	TGTGCCAGCAGTTTATACGGACAGGGTATTTCTGGAAACACCATATATTTT
NA	TRBJ2-2	TRBV5-5	NA	CASSLQGPGELFF	TGTGCCAGCAGCTTGCAGGGGCCCGGGGAGCTGTTTTTT
NA	TRBJ2-7	TRBV7-7	few	CASSSRGPYEQYF	TGTGCCAGCAGCAGTAGAGGGCCCTACGAGCAGTACTTC
TRBD2	TRBJ2-3	TRBV28	NA	CASSWTSGSTDTQYF	TGTGCCAGCAGTTGGACTAGCGGGAGTACAGATACGCAGTATTTT
NA	TRBJ1-2	TRBV19	NA	CASSPQGRSYGYTF	TGTGCCAGTAGTCCCCAGGGGCGAAGCTATGGCTACACCTTC
NA	TRBJ2-7	TRBV20-1	NA	CSARIEYEQYF	TGCAGTGCTAGAATCGAATACGAGCAGTACTTC
NA	TRBJ2-7	TRBV27	NA	CASSLGISYEQYF	TGTGCCAGCAGCCTAGGGATCTCCTACGAGCAGTACTTC
NA	TRBJ2-1	TRBV4-3	NA	CASSQDFSPHNEQFF	TGCGCCAGCAGCCAAGATTTCAGCCCCCATAATGAGCAGTTCTTC
TRBD2	TRBJ2-4	TRBV6-6	NA	CASGGTSGTNIQYF	TGTGCCAGCGGCGGGACTAGCGGGACGAACATTCAGTACTTC
TRBD1	TRBJ1-1	TRBV25-1	NA	CASSEWRRGVPEAFF	TGTGCCAGCAGTGAATGGCGCAGGGGGGTACCTGAAGCTTTCTTT